A single sample is the source of the 30 T cell receptor beta chains below, sequenced in a study of cytotoxic CD8 clonotypes in ibrutinib-treated CLL. Produced via immunoSEQ multiplex PCR; TCRdb's table is partial and in-frame only. This sample has 150,000 to 200,000 clones, with more than 70% found just once. The sample consisted of PBMCs, taken at disease progression, from a patient treated with ibrutinib. These receptors came from a human donor with chronic lymphocytic leukemia.

This rearrangement joins TRBV2 to TRBJ2-3; 11 bases agree with TRBD1. CDR1 is SNHLY and CDR2 is FYNNEI in the germline V gene. V dropped 7 bases and J dropped 3; count of bases not matched to a gene: 15. The CDR3 runs to 18 residues. The CDR3 is CASTEEFPGQGDTDTQYF. The CDR3 region has the DNA TGTGCCAGCACCGAGGAATTCCCGGGACAGGGGGATACAGATACGCAGTATTTT.

The V call is TRBV5-6, the J call TRBJ1-5; D perhaps matches TRBD1 (6 bases). Per the germline V gene, CDR1 is SGHDT and CDR2 is YYEEEE. Trimming took 3 bases from V and 4 from J, leaving 14 bases between them. This CDR3 has 15 residues. CDR3 loop: CASSYLRGLNQPQHF. The CDR3 region has the DNA TGTGCCAGCAGCTATCTGAGGGGGTTGAATCAGCCCCAGCATTTT. Drawing the rest from reference TRBV5-6 and TRBJ1-5, the complete variable domain is DAGVTQSPTHLIKTRGQQVTLRCSPKSGHDTVSWYQQALGQGPQFIFQYYEEEERQRGNFPDRFSGHQFPNYSSELNVNALLLGDSALYLCASSYLRGLNQPQHFGDGTRLSIL.

This clone was recorded only once. The rearrangement links TRBV14 to TRBJ1-1; D gene unclear. V was clipped by 0 bases and J by 3 bases, with 8 bases between them. Germline V CDR1 and CDR2: SGHDN, FVKESK. There are 14 residues in the CDR3. CDR3 nucleotides: TGTGCCAGCAGCCAAGATTGGACCTACACTGAAGCTTTCTTT. It codes for CASSQDWTYTEAFF.

This clone was detected once. The chain recombines TRBV7-3 with TRBJ2-2; the match to TRBD2 covers 7 bases. CDR1 and CDR2 (germline): SGHTA, FQGTGA. The CDR3 loop spans 19 amino acids. Trimming at V came to 4 bases and at J to 5 bases, leaving 19 bases not matched to a gene. The CDR3 region is CASSSQPTTAGDKTGELFF. The CDR3 DNA is TGTGCCAGCAGCTCCCAACCCACAACGGCGGGAGATAAGACCGGGGAGCTGTTTTTT.

The V call is TRBV19, the J call TRBJ2-7, with unresolved D. The germline V gene encodes CDR1 LNHDA and CDR2 SQIVND (reference sequence). V was cut by 1 base and J by 4 bases, with 11 bases left in between. The CDR3 is 14 residues long. The CDR3 reads CASSIALPPYEQYF. The CDR3 DNA sequence: TGTGCCAGTAGTATAGCCCTCCCTCCATACGAGCAGTACTTC.

The V and J genes are TRBV4-1 and TRBJ2-3; D is unresolved. The CDR3 extends over 16 amino acids. V lost 0 bases and J 0 bases, leaving 10 bases between the germline ends. Germline values: CDR1 MGHRA, CDR2 YSYEKL. The CDR3 DNA reads as TGCGCCAGCAGCCAAGAGCACCCTACTAGCACAGATACGCAGTATTTT. Translation: CASSQEHPTSTDTQYF.

The chain combines TRBV5-4 with TRBJ1-4; D is uncertain. CDR3 length: 12 residues. The germline V gene encodes CDR1 SGHNT and CDR2 YYREEE (reference sequence). Trimming took off 1 base at V and 12 bases at J, with 10 bases between the two ends. The CDR3 region has the DNA TGTGCCAGCAGCTTGAACTCCGAGGAACTGTTTTTT. Encoded protein: CASSLNSEELFF.

This chain uses TRBV19 with TRBJ1-3; a possible D gene is TRBD1 (5 bases). Per the germline V gene, CDR1 is LNHDA and CDR2 is SQIVND (reference sequence). Between the trimmed V and J ends, which lost 9 bases and 1 base, there was a span of 19 bases. The CDR3 has 16 amino acids. CDR3 residues: CASQIRGRGSGNTIYF. In DNA form, the CDR3 reads TGTGCCAGCCAGATCCGGGGCAGAGGATCTGGAAACACCATATATTTT.

Only a few counts were recorded for this clone. At the DNA level, this CDR3 is encoded by other sequences in the same sample as well. This chain links TRBV7-9 with TRBJ2-7; TRBD1 agrees at 7 bases. The CDR3 is 12 residues long. Germline V gene data show CDR1 as SEHNR and CDR2 as FQNEAQ (reference sequence). V shed 4 bases and J 7 bases; nucleotides not matched to a gene: 4. The CDR3: CASSSQGYEQYF. CDR3 bases: TGTGCCAGCAGCTCACAGGGGTATGAGCAGTACTTC.

The chain has TRBV2 and TRBJ2-7; a possible D gene is TRBD2 (6 bases). CDR3 size: 12 residues. The V and J ends lost 11 bases and 7 bases respectively, with 18 bases between them. Germline V gene lookup returns CDR1 SNHLY and CDR2 FYNNEI. CDR3 region: CAAVGTGMEQYF. CDR3 bases: TGTGCCGCTGTCGGGACTGGCATGGAGCAGTACTTC.

The rearrangement joins TRBV19 to TRBJ2-6, with 8 bases lining up with TRBD2. The CDR3 has 16 amino acids. V lost 7 bases to trimming and J lost 2 bases; unmatched junction nucleotides: 7. Germline V gene data show CDR1 as LNHDA and CDR2 as SQIVND (reference sequence). The CDR3 region has the DNA TGTGCCAGTACGGGGGGGTTGAGCACTGGGGCCAACGTCCTGACTTTC. It translates to CASTGGLSTGANVLTF.

The J gene is TRBJ2-7, the V gene TRBV4-3; D may match TRBD1 or TRBD2 (5 bases each). V was trimmed by 0 bases and J by 10 bases, leaving 13 bases between them. Germline V CDR1 and CDR2: LGHNA, YSLEER. The CDR3 consists of 13 residues. This CDR3 is CASSQEWDRPQYF. The CDR3, as DNA: TGCGCCAGCAGCCAAGAGTGGGACCGGCCTCAGTACTTC.

The genes are TRBV14 and TRBJ1-1; perhaps TRBD1 as D (5 bases). V lost 3 bases and J 1 base, leaving 9 bases between the germline ends. The CDR3 has 14 amino acids. Germline-derived CDR1 and CDR2 are SGHDN and FVKESK. CDR3 nucleotides: TGTGCCAGCAGCCAGGGGGTTACGAACACTGAAGCTTTCTTT. Translating it yields CASSQGVTNTEAFF.

The chain employs TRBV7-3 and TRBJ2-3; D not certain. This CDR3 is built from 14 residues. V dropped 2 bases and J dropped 3 bases, with 9 bases sitting between them. Germline V gene data show CDR1 as SGHTA and CDR2 as FQGTGA. DNA for the CDR3: TGTGCCAGCAGCTTAGGGTCCGTTACAGATACGCAGTATTTT. This gives the protein CASSLGSVTDTQYF. Full variable domain (outside the CDR3, taken from reference TRBV7-3 and TRBJ2-3): GAGVSQTPSNKVTEKGKYVELRCDPISGHTALYWYRQSLGQGPEFLIYFQGTGAADDSGLPNDRFFAVRPEGSVSTLKIQRTERGDSAVYLCASSLGSVTDTQYFGPGTRLTVL.

The chain carries TRBV6-6 and TRBJ2-7, with TRBD2 matching 10 bases. This CDR3 has 14 residues. V lost 6 bases, J lost 2 bases, and 4 bases stayed unmatched. Germline assignment: CDR1 MNHNY and CDR2 SVGAGI (reference sequence). The CDR3, as DNA: TGTGCCAGCAGCGGACTAGCGGTCCCCTACGAGCAGTACTTC. This gives the protein CASSGLAVPYEQYF.

This clone was picked up one time. Other DNA sequences in this sample translate to the same CDR3. This sequence joins TRBV18 and TRBJ2-1, with no clear D. Germline V gene lookup returns CDR1 KGHSH and CDR2 LQKENI. The CDR3 loop spans 12 amino acids. Trimming removed 3 bases from V and 3 bases from J, with 3 bases in between. CDR3 coding DNA: TGTGCCAGCTCACCGGGCTACAATGAGCAGTTCTTC. Encoded protein: CASSPGYNEQFF. The full variable domain, in which reference TRBV18 and TRBJ2-1 provide the parts outside the CDR3, is NAGVMQNPRHLVRRRGQEARLRCSPMKGHSHVYWYRQLPEEGLKFMVYLQKENIIDESGMPKERFSAEFPKEGPSILRIQQVVRGDSAAYFCASSPGYNEQFFGPGTRLTVL.

The V and J genes are TRBV7-9 and TRBJ2-1, with 11 bases identical to TRBD2. Per germline, CDR1 SEHNR and CDR2 FQNEAQ (reference sequence). The junction had 10 bases not matched to a gene; V was cut back by 4 bases and J by 8 bases. This CDR3 comprises 16 residues. In nucleotides, the CDR3 is TGTGCCAGCAGCTCTACTAGCGGGAGCGCTGCGGATGAGCAGTTCTTC. Encoded protein: CASSSTSGSAADEQFF.

The chain uses TRBV5-5 and TRBJ2-1; D perhaps matches TRBD2 (6 bases). V lost 2 bases and J 2 bases, leaving 14 bases between the germline ends. This CDR3 contains 16 residues. Germline V gene data show CDR1 as SGHKS and CDR2 as YYEKEE (reference sequence). CDR3 nucleotide sequence: TGTGCCAGCAGCTTCCATTTAGCGGCAACCTACAATGAGCAGTTCTTC. It is translated as CASSFHLAATYNEQFF. The entire variable domain, with the rest obtained from reference TRBV5-5 and TRBJ2-1, is as follows: DAGVTQSPTHLIKTRGQQVTLRCSPISGHKSVSWYQQVLGQGPQFIFQYYEKEERGRGNFPDRFSARQFPNYSSELNVNALLLGDSALYLCASSFHLAATYNEQFFGPGTRLTVL.

This clone was seen only once. The chain joins TRBV4-3 to TRBJ1-4; no clear D. CDR3 size: 18 residues. Looked up from germline, CDR1 is LGHNA and CDR2 is YSLEER. The V end was cut by 0 bases, the J end by 7 bases, with 21 bases between. In nucleotides, the CDR3 is TGCGCCAGCAGCCAAGAGCCGCCGGTGCGGGGTTCAAGTGAAAAACTGTTTTTT. This encodes CASSQEPPVRGSSEKLFF.

This clone was seen a few times. The same CDR3 is also encoded by other DNA sequences in this sample. This chain uses TRBV9 with TRBJ2-2; no clear D. Trimming left V 2 bases short and J 3 bases short, with 8 bases between. Germline loops: CDR1 SGDLS, CDR2 YYNGEE. This CDR3 is built from 14 residues. The CDR3 DNA reads TGTGCCAGCAGCGTGGGGTCTTACACCGGGGAGCTGTTTTTT. Amino acids: CASSVGSYTGELFF.

V and J are TRBV2 and TRBJ1-2, with D possibly matching TRBD1 (5 bases). Germline V CDR1 and CDR2: SNHLY, FYNNEI. The CDR3 length is 14 residues. Between the trimmed V and J ends, which lost 0 bases and 4 bases, there was a span of 9 bases. The CDR3 DNA reads as TGTGCCAGCAGTGAAGCGCTTCAGGGCTATGGCTACACCTTC. Protein product: CASSEALQGYGYTF.

The chain carries TRBV21-1 and TRBJ1-5. TRBV21-1 is a pseudogene. The CDR3 runs to 18 residues. CDR3 DNA sequence: TGTGCCAGCACTTCTAAAATCCCCCCCAGGGAGAACAATCAGCCCCAGCATTTT. As protein: CASTSKIPPRENNQPQHF.

This chain uses TRBV28 with TRBJ2-3, with 8 nucleotides matching TRBD2. V gave up 7 bases and J gave up 4 bases; unmatched junction bases: 10. This CDR3 spans 15 amino acids. In germline, CDR1 is MDHEN, CDR2 SYDVKM. CDR3 coding DNA: TGTGCCAGCATAACGAGCGGGAGTAGCGCAGATACGCAGTATTTT. It encodes CASITSGSSADTQYF.

A single count supports this clone. The chain couples TRBV19 to TRBJ2-1, with TRBD2 identical over 7 bases. Looked up from germline, CDR1 is LNHDA and CDR2 is SQIVND (reference sequence). The CDR3 length is 16 residues. Trimming took 4 bases from V and 4 from J; bases not matched to a gene: 10. The CDR3: CASSTPAGEGYNEQFF. The CDR3 DNA reads as TGTGCCAGTAGTACCCCGGCGGGGGAGGGATACAATGAGCAGTTCTTC. The complete variable domain, with remaining parts taken from reference TRBV19 and TRBJ2-1, reads DGGITQSPKYLFRKEGQNVTLSCEQNLNHDAMYWYRQDPGQGLRLIYYSQIVNDFQKGDIAEGYSVSREKKESFPLTVTSAQKNPTAFYLCASSTPAGEGYNEQFFGPGTRLTVL.

This chain joins TRBV19 and TRBJ2-3; 13 positions agree with TRBD2. V trimming: 4 bases; J trimming: 1 base; junction bases outside the gene matches: 5. The CDR3 has 17 residues. The germline gives CDR1 LNHDA, CDR2 SQIVND (reference sequence). CDR3 sequence: CASSTGLAGFGTDTQYF. In DNA, the CDR3 is TGTGCCAGTAGTACGGGACTAGCGGGGTTCGGCACAGATACGCAGTATTTT.

The rearrangement uses TRBV21-1 and TRBJ2-1; the D call in the table, TRBD2, was not verified against the DNA. TRBV21-1 has pseudogene status. The CDR3 sequence is 18 residues long. Written as DNA, the CDR3 is TGTGCCAGCAGCCCCCGCGTGTCAGTACTAGCGGGATATAATGAGCAGTTCTTC. As protein: CASSPRVSVLAGYNEQFF.

The count of this clone is one. J is TRBJ2-1 and V is TRBV7-2; 8 positions agree with TRBD2. Germline CDR1 and CDR2: SGHTA and FQGNSA. The CDR3 consists of 14 residues. V was clipped by 4 bases and J by 8 bases; unmatched bases: 7. For the CDR3, the DNA is TGTGCCAGCAGCTCGGGACTAGTCGGTCATGAGCAGTTCTTC. Its translation: CASSSGLVGHEQFF.

J is TRBJ1-5 and V is TRBV28; D might be TRBD1 (5 bases). The germline gives CDR1 MDHEN, CDR2 SYDVKM. This CDR3 is built from 15 residues. The V gene lost 3 bases and the J gene lost 9 bases, with 18 bases spanning the gap. CDR3 DNA sequence: TGTGCCAGCAGTTTTGCAGGGTACACCCAGGGGCCCCAGCATTTT. Translated, it gives CASSFAGYTQGPQHF.

This clone was recorded once. A read error may produce the germline difference seen at one junction end. The rearrangement uses TRBV6-1 and TRBJ1-2; no clear D. The CDR3 length is 9 residues. CDR1 and CDR2 (germline): MNHNS, SASEGT. The CDR3 DNA sequence: TGTGCCAGCAGTGAAATTGGAGGGTTC. Its protein product is CASSEIGGF.

The chain uses TRBV6-6 and TRBJ2-5; D is perhaps TRBD1 or TRBD2 (5 bases each). The V gene lost 7 bases and the J gene lost 4 bases, with 13 bases spanning the gap. Germline CDR1 reads MNHNY; CDR2 reads SVGAGI (reference sequence). The CDR3 has 13 amino acids. Here the CDR3 DNA reads TGTGCCAGCATCTCAGGGAGTCTAGAGACCCAGTACTTC. As protein: CASISGSLETQYF.